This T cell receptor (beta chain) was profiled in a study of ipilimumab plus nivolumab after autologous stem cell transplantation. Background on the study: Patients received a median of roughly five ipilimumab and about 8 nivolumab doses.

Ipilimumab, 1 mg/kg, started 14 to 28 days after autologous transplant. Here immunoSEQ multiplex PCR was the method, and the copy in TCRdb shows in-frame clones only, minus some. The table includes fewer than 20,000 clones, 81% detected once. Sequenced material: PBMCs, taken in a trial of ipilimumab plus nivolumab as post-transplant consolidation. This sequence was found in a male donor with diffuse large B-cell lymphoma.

CDR3 DNA: TGTGCTAGTGGTTTACGGGAGGGAAAACTGTTTTTT. Protein: CASGLREGKLFF. The chain joins TRBV12-5 to TRBJ1-4; the D is unclear. Between the trimmed V and J ends, which lost 3 bases and 10 bases, there was a span of 9 bases. The CDR3 extends over 12 amino acids. Germline V lookup: CDR1 LGHNT, CDR2 FRNRAP.